The entry below describes one T cell receptor beta chain. This entry is derived from a study of control samples from healthy donors and cancer patients. The CDR3 is 17 residues long. Germline CDR1 reads SGHTS; CDR2 reads YDEGEE. Germline trimming cut 4 bases from V and 0 bases from J; bases unmatched to any gene: 11. Sequencing used immunoSEQ multiplex PCR; TCRdb keeps in-frame clones, though not all of them. The sample gives around 200,000 clones, about 94% of which show up once; approximately 1.6% is in the top ten. The chain links TRBV5-8 to TRBJ1-1; 8 bases are a match to TRBD1. The origin of this receptor is a man in his fifties or sixties in good health. What was sequenced was blood. The CDR3 bases are TGTGCCAGCAGCAGGGGACAGGTCTTGGGAATGAACACTGAAGCTTTCTTT. It translates to CASSRGQVLGMNTEAFF.